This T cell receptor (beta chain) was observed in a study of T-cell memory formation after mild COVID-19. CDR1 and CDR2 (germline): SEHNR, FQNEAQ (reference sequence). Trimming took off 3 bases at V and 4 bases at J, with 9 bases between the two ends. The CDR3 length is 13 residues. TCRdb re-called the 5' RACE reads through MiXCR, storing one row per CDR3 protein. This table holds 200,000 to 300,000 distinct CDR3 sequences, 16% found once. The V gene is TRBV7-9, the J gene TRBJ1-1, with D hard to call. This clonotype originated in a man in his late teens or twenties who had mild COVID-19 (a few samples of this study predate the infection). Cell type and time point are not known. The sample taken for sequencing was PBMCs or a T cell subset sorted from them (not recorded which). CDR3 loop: CASSFVLGTEAFF. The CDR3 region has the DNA TGTGCCAGCAGCTTCGTGTTAGGCACTGAAGCTTTCTTT.